This entry lists 9 T cell receptor beta chains sequenced from one sample in a study of identical twins. TCRdb reprocessed the 5' RACE reads via MiXCR and lists one record per CDR3 protein. This sample has roughly 290,000 distinct CDR3 sequences, with under 9.5% found just once. These data also formed part of another study, on yellow fever vaccine responses in identical twins.

Sequencing was performed on memory (CD45RO+) T cells sorted from blood. These TCRs come from a woman between 18 and 29 years old in good health.

This clonotype was detected a few times. The gene calls are TRBV7-9 and TRBJ2-5; 11 bases align to TRBD1. The germline CDR1 and CDR2 sequences are SEHNR and FQNEAQ (reference sequence). Unmatched junction bases numbered 9, after V lost 4 bases and J lost 5 bases. The CDR3 is 16 amino acids. Here the CDR3 DNA reads TGTGCCAGCAGCTACAAAGGACAGGGGGCACGGGAGACCCAGTACTTC. This sequence encodes CASSYKGQGARETQYF.

The genes are TRBV6-2 or TRBV6-3 and TRBJ1-5, with 10 bases identical to TRBD1. After removal of 4 bases from V and 6 bases from J, the junction contained 3 bases not matched to a gene. This CDR3 region has 14 residues. Germline V gene sequence: CDR1 MNHEY, CDR2 SVGEGT. Here the CDR3 reads CASSSTGGSQPQHF. In nucleotides, the CDR3 is TGTGCCAGCAGTTCGACAGGGGGCAGTCAGCCCCAGCATTTT.

There are many counts of this clonotype. The chain joins TRBV10-3 to TRBJ1-2, with TRBD1 matching 12 bases. Germline loops: CDR1 ENHRY, CDR2 SYGVKD. CDR3 length: 16 amino acids. Trimming removed 0 bases from V and 7 bases from J; junction bases left unmatched: 6. The CDR3, as DNA: TGTGCCATCAGTGAGTCGGGACAGGGGGCGACTAGTGGCTACACCTTC. Amino acid sequence: CAISESGQGATSGYTF.

This clonotype occurred many times. The chain recombines TRBV10-3 with TRBJ2-5, with 7 bases lining up with TRBD2. Trimming took 10 bases from V and 2 from J; bases not matched to a gene: 7. Germline V gene data show CDR1 as ENHRY and CDR2 as SYGVKD. The CDR3 length is 13 residues. The CDR3 sequence is CATTSDLQETQYF. CDR3 bases: TGTGCCACCACTAGCGACCTACAAGAGACCCAGTACTTC.

This clonotype was found many times. The chain employs TRBV5-1 and TRBJ2-7; 8 nucleotides align to TRBD2. The length of the CDR3 is 15 residues. Trimming removed 4 bases from V and 1 base from J; junction bases left unmatched: 7. CDR1 and CDR2 from the germline V gene are SGHRS and YFSETQ. CDR3 in amino acids: CASSLGLGASYEQYF. The DNA for the CDR3 is TGCGCCAGCAGCCTGGGACTAGGGGCGTCCTACGAGCAGTACTTC. The entire variable domain, with the rest obtained from reference TRBV5-1 and TRBJ2-7, is as follows: KAGVTQTPRYLIKTRGQQVTLSCSPISGHRSVSWYQQTPGQGLQFLFEYFSETQRNKGNFPGRFSGRQFSNSRSEMNVSTLELGDSALYLCASSLGLGASYEQYFGPGTRLTVT.

The chain employs TRBV18 and TRBJ1-1; TRBD1 agrees at 12 bases. V trimming: 3 bases; J trimming: 7 bases; junction bases outside the gene matches: 9. The CDR3 runs 16 residues. Germline CDR1 and CDR2: KGHSH and LQKENI. The chain's CDR3 is CASSPNRDRGQSEAFF. The CDR3 bases are TGTGCCAGCTCACCGAACCGGGACAGGGGGCAAAGTGAAGCTTTCTTT.

This clonotype was detected many times. J is TRBJ2-3 and V is TRBV6-1; 12 nucleotides align to TRBD2. With V trimmed by 4 bases and J by 5 bases, 4 bases remained unmatched. The germline V gene encodes CDR1 MNHNS and CDR2 SASEGT. The length of the CDR3 is 15 residues. The DNA of the CDR3 is TGTGCCAGCAGTGCTAGCGGGAGGGCCGAAGATACGCAGTATTTT. Protein: CASSASGRAEDTQYF.

This clonotype was picked up many times. This sequence joins TRBV7-9 and TRBJ2-7, with a possible D match to TRBD2 (5 bases). Germline V CDR1 and CDR2: SEHNR, FQNEAQ (reference sequence). V lost 3 bases to trimming and J lost 1 base, with 10 bases between them. CDR3 length: 14 amino acids. CDR3 protein: CASSFGPGSYEQYV. CDR3 in DNA: TGTGCCAGCAGCTTCGGTCCGGGGTCCTACGAGCAGTACGTC.

The chain is built from TRBV3-1 and TRBJ2-1; 8 nucleotides line up with TRBD2. Germline CDR1 is LGHDT and CDR2 is YNNKEL (reference sequence). The junction had 4 bases not matched to a gene; V was cut back by 1 base and J by 5 bases. The CDR3 totals 15 residues. The CDR3 here is CASSQVSSGNNEQFF. The CDR3 bases are TGTGCCAGCAGCCAAGTTAGTAGCGGGAACAATGAGCAGTTCTTC.